This entry is about one TCR beta chain. The data stem from a study of PD-L1 blockade in urothelial cancer. Study in general: Beginning around 2014, patients received atezolizumab, given as 1,200 mg intravenously every 3 weeks. Across blood samples, T cells had a median count of 141,255.

Time point noted: pretreatment peripheral blood. Locally advanced or metastatic urothelial carcinoma affected the patients. Pretreatment and on-treatment samples were taken, numbering 1 to 8 per patient. This CDR3 spans 15 amino acids. From germline, CDR1 is SEHNR and CDR2 FQNEAQ (reference sequence). The V end lost 6 bases, the J end lost 3 bases, and 17 bases lay between the germline ends. Clones were read by immunoSEQ multiplex PCR, and TCRdb kept only the in-frame ones, dropping some. The sample lists some 40,000 clones, about 85% seen once, with 13% to 15% in the top ten. The genes are TRBV7-9 and TRBJ2-5; perhaps TRBD1 as D (6 bases). The input for sequencing was PBMCs, taken around atezolizumab (anti-PD-L1) treatment. This TCR came from a man of 80 years or more with urothelial cancer. CDR3 coding DNA: TGTGCCAGCAGGAGCTGGGACACAAGGAAAGAGACCCAGTACTTC. Encoded protein: CASRSWDTRKETQYF.